This TCR beta chain came from a study of blood T cell repertoires in COVID-19. V shed 2 bases and J 1 base; nucleotides not matched to a gene: 2. Germline V gene data show CDR1 as KGHSH and CDR2 as LQKENI. This CDR3 is built from 15 residues. This clone showed up just a few times. Participants were placed into cohorts based on the clinical history they reported. In the authors' methods: Reference gene primer amplification gave nucleated cell count estimates. Repertoires were generated with immunoSEQ multiplex PCR, while TCRdb's copy carries only in-frame clones and drops some. D and trimming were read from the DNA, whereas the V and J calls and clone size are those reported in that table. The table includes some 150,000 clones, 70% to 90% detected once.

The chain has TRBV18 and TRBJ2-3; 8 nucleotides line up with TRBD2. The receptor was isolated from a woman aged 45-60 years who had recovered from COVID-19. The sample comprised PBMCs or T cells enriched from blood (not recorded which). Here the CDR3 DNA reads TGTGCCAGCTCACCAGGACTAGCCCGCACAGATACGCAGTATTTT. It codes for CASSPGLARTDTQYF.